The present entry profiles one TCR beta chain with its context. Its antigen is currently unknown. This CDR3 comprises 13 residues. Germline CDR1 MNHNS, CDR2 SASEGT. The J segment lost 5 bases and the V segment lost 7 bases, leaving 5 bases of the junction unmatched. The sample comes from a study of chemoradiotherapy in HPV16-positive cancers. At the level of the study: Candidate HPV-specific T-cell clones and common TCR motifs came from functional assays in a couple of HPV16-positive patients. Overall study results and limits: Non-HPV-specific T cells did not expand in tumors during treatment, whereas candidate HPV-specific clones and E7-related motifs did. Only a couple of HPV16-positive patients supplied the functional HPV-specificity definition.

Assay: immunoSEQ multiplex PCR; the TCRdb copy retains only in-frame clones and omits some. Found here are approximately 50,000 clones, roughly nine tenths of them singletons; the top ten hold roughly 3.4%. Over chemoradiotherapy, repertoires were sampled more than once. V and J are TRBV6-1 and TRBJ2-1, with 7 bases fitting TRBD1. The sample was blood, taken from a patient who underwent chemoradiotherapy. The TCR was taken from a human donor with HPV-associated anogenital cancer. Here the CDR3 DNA reads TGTGCCAGCACTCACAGGGGCAACAATGAGCAGTTCTTC. Translated, it gives CASTHRGNNEQFF.